The 32 T cell receptor beta chains below come from one sample, sequenced in a study of spatial heterogeneity in lung cancer. Time point given: sample taken at primary tumor resection. Tumor, nontumor lung or frozen PBMC supplied whole RNA that was sequenced unsorted. MiXCR was run by TCRdb on the 5' RACE reads, yielding one entry per CDR3 protein. The sample records around 89,000 distinct CDR3 sequences, approximately 12% being singletons. The specimen was PBMCs, collected at surgery. These receptors all come from a male donor with early-stage non-small cell lung cancer.

In its sample, this clonotype was seen a few times. V and J are TRBV6-5 and TRBJ1-6; a weak D match, TRBD1 (5 bases). Germline V gives CDR1 MNHEY, CDR2 SVGAGI. The CDR3 runs 13 residues. The V and J ends lost 11 bases and 9 bases respectively, with 17 bases between them. The CDR3 loop reads CAGSWGKGSPLHF. CDR3 bases: TGTGCCGGCTCTTGGGGGAAGGGTTCACCCCTCCACTTT.

At least ten counts were recorded for this clonotype. The V gene is TRBV6-6, the J gene TRBJ2-5; a possible D gene is TRBD2 (7 bases). The length of the CDR3 is 16 residues. With 5 bases removed from V and 2 bases from J, the gap between germline ends came to 18 bases. CDR1 and CDR2 (germline): MNHNY, SVGAGI (reference sequence). The CDR3 bases are TGTGCCAGCAGTACCCCCCGGGGGGCGAAACAAGAGACCCAGTACTTC. This codes for CASSTPRGAKQETQYF.

The V and J genes are TRBV7-8 and TRBJ2-7; 9 nucleotides agree with TRBD2. From germline, CDR1 is SGHVS and CDR2 FQNEAQ. The CDR3 spans 15 residues. J gave up 4 bases and V 5 bases, and 9 bases lay outside the gene matches. CDR3 sequence reads: CASSKTGAGGYEQYF. Written as DNA, the CDR3 is TGTGCCAGCAGCAAAACCGGAGCGGGAGGTTACGAGCAGTACTTC.

There are many counts of this clonotype. The V call is TRBV5-6, the J call TRBJ2-5; D tentatively reads TRBD1 or TRBD2 (5 bases each). CDR1 and CDR2 (germline): SGHDT, YYEEEE. This CDR3 spans 14 amino acids. V lost 3 bases and J lost 5, with 14 bases in between. The CDR3 DNA reads as TGTGCCAGCAGCTGGGACCCCACCAGGGAGACCCAGTACTTC. This gives the protein CASSWDPTRETQYF. Variable domain in full (rest from reference TRBV5-6 and TRBJ2-5): DAGVTQSPTHLIKTRGQQVTLRCSPKSGHDTVSWYQQALGQGPQFIFQYYEEEERQRGNFPDRFSGHQFPNYSSELNVNALLLGDSALYLCASSWDPTRETQYFGPGTRLLVL.

This chain's CDR3 is CASRRTGDETQYF. The CDR3, as DNA: TGTGCCAGCAGACGGACAGGTGACGAGACCCAGTACTTC. The chain recombines TRBV12-3 or TRBV12-4 with TRBJ2-5, with 7 nucleotides matching TRBD1. The V gene end was trimmed by 6 bases and the J gene end by 5 bases; junction bases not matched to a gene: 6. The length of the CDR3 is 13 residues.

Many counts were recorded for this clonotype. The chain links TRBV10-3 to TRBJ2-5; D may be TRBD1 (6 bases). The CDR3 runs 12 residues. The V end lost 4 bases, the J end lost 3 bases, and 6 bases lay between the germline ends. Germline V gene lookup returns CDR1 ENHRY and CDR2 SYGVKD. The CDR3 DNA follows: TGTGCCATCAGTGGACAGGAAGAGACCCAGTACTTC. Encoded protein: CAISGQEETQYF.

This clonotype has ten or more counts. The chain combines TRBV5-1 with TRBJ2-7; D not resolved. This CDR3 contains 17 residues. V was shortened by 0 bases and J by 3 bases, with 19 bases between the two germline ends. Germline V gene lookup returns CDR1 SGHRS and CDR2 YFSETQ. The CDR3 region is CASSLVGLRGASYEQYF. Here the CDR3 DNA reads TGCGCCAGCAGCTTGGTCGGTCTCCGTGGTGCTAGCTACGAGCAGTACTTC.

The chain combines TRBV20-1 with TRBJ2-1; D is undetermined. The CDR3 length is 14 residues. Trimming removed 4 bases from V and 6 bases from J, with 16 bases in between. Germline V gene lookup returns CDR1 DFQATT and CDR2 SNEGSKA (reference sequence). CDR3 DNA sequence: TGCAGTGCTACGGTTACGACCTATAGCAATGAGCAGTTCTTC. Translating gives CSATVTTYSNEQFF.

The V call is TRBV7-2, the J call TRBJ2-7, with D possibly TRBD2 on 6 matching bases. V lost 4 bases to trimming and J lost 1 base, with 20 bases between them. CDR3 length equals 17 residues. From germline, CDR1 is SGHTA and CDR2 FQGNSA. CDR3: CASSYRGAGSPSYEQYF. The DNA of the CDR3 is TGTGCCAGCAGCTACAGAGGGGCGGGGTCCCCTTCCTACGAGCAGTACTTC.

A few counts support this clonotype. This rearrangement joins TRBV6-2 or TRBV6-3 to TRBJ2-2; TRBD1 is a possible D gene (5 bases). This CDR3 comprises 16 residues. Germline V lookup: CDR1 MNHEY, CDR2 SVGEGT. The germline V and J ends were trimmed by 0 bases and 8 bases, with 16 bases remaining between them. The CDR3 loop reads CASSYSRTTPMGELFF. The CDR3 coding sequence is TGTGCCAGCAGTTACTCAAGGACAACTCCCATGGGGGAGCTGTTTTTT.

This clonotype turned up a few times. V usage is TRBV7-3 and J usage is TRBJ2-6; D gene ambiguous. CDR3 length equals 15 residues. CDR1 is SGHTA, CDR2 FQGTGA, per germline. With 0 bases removed from V and 3 bases from J, the gap between germline ends came to 6 bases. CDR3 in DNA: TGTGCCAGCAGCTTAACCGGGCTTGGGGCCAACGTCCTGACTTTC. This encodes CASSLTGLGANVLTF.

This clonotype was seen a handful of times. V and J are TRBV2 and TRBJ2-5, with a tentative D call TRBD2 (5 bases). The germline CDR1 and CDR2 sequences are SNHLY and FYNNEI. The CDR3 has 14 residues. Trimming stripped 7 bases from V and 1 base from J, with 13 bases between. CDR3 loop: CASTWIAGQETQYF. CDR3 bases: TGTGCCAGCACATGGATTGCGGGCCAAGAGACCCAGTACTTC. Full variable domain (remainder filled in from reference TRBV2 and TRBJ2-5): EPEVTQTPSHQVTQMGQEVILRCVPISNHLYFYWYRQILGQKVEFLVSFYNNEISEKSEIFDDQFSVERPDGSNFTLKIRSTKLEDSAMYFCASTWIAGQETQYFGPGTRLLVL.

The V and J genes are TRBV7-9 and TRBJ2-7; D is undetermined. The CDR3 covers 11 residues. Between the trimmed V and J ends, which lost 3 bases and 6 bases, there was a span of 6 bases. Germline CDR1 SEHNR, CDR2 FQNEAQ (reference sequence). The CDR3 DNA is TGTGCCAGCAGCTTCTCACTCGAGCAGTACTTC. This sequence encodes CASSFSLEQYF. The full variable domain, in which reference TRBV7-9 and TRBJ2-7 provide the parts outside the CDR3, is DTGVSQNPRHKITKRGQNVTFRCDPISEHNRLYWYRQTLGQGPEFLTYFQNEAQLEKSRLLSDRFSAERPKGSFSTLEIQRTEQGDSAMYLCASSFSLEQYFGPGTRLTVT.

This clonotype appeared a few times. This chain uses TRBV2 with TRBJ2-3, with 8 positions matching TRBD1. Germline CDR1 and CDR2: SNHLY and FYNNEI. The CDR3 runs 15 residues. V trimming: 5 bases; J trimming: 3 bases; junction bases outside the gene matches: 7. This CDR3 is CASSHAGGRTDTQYF. The DNA of the CDR3 is TGTGCCAGCAGTCACGCAGGGGGCCGGACAGATACGCAGTATTTT.

A few counts support this clonotype. The chain links TRBV7-3 to TRBJ1-5; D is unclear. The CDR3 has 13 amino acids. Germline V gene data show CDR1 as SGHTA and CDR2 as FQGTGA. Trimming removed 2 bases from V and 6 bases from J, with 8 bases in between. CDR3 loop: CASSLGPGQPQHF. CDR3 bases: TGTGCCAGCAGCTTAGGGCCGGGTCAGCCCCAGCATTTT.

The CDR3 nucleotides are TGTGCCAGCAGACGACCGGGACTAGCGGGGGGCACAGATACGCAGTATTTT. It is translated as CASRRPGLAGGTDTQYF. J is TRBJ2-3 and V is TRBV7-2; 14 bases are shared with TRBD2. The CDR3 is 17 amino acids. With 6 bases clipped from V and 1 base from J, the junction kept 6 bases outside the gene matches. The germline V gene encodes CDR1 SGHTA and CDR2 FQGNSA.

In this sample, this clonotype turned up once. J is TRBJ2-2 and V is TRBV5-4, with D perhaps matching TRBD2 (7 bases). This CDR3 has 14 amino acids. With 2 bases removed from V and 7 bases from J, the gap between germline ends came to 12 bases. The germline V gene has CDR1 SGHNT and CDR2 YYREEE (reference sequence). For the CDR3, the DNA is TGTGCCAGCAGCTTCAACAGGGAGGGCGGGGAGCTGTTTTTT. This translates into CASSFNREGGELFF.

V and J are TRBV19 and TRBJ1-5; perhaps TRBD1 as D (5 bases). CDR1 and CDR2 from the germline V gene are LNHDA and SQIVND (reference sequence). This CDR3 has 14 residues. Trimming took off 7 bases at V and 2 bases at J, with 12 bases between the two ends. The CDR3 is CASKIGAGNQPQHF. DNA for the CDR3: TGTGCCAGTAAGATTGGGGCCGGCAATCAGCCCCAGCATTTT.

The rearrangement joins TRBV2 to TRBJ2-1; D is uncertain. The germline V gene has CDR1 SNHLY and CDR2 FYNNEI. V shed 3 bases and J shed 2 bases, with 14 bases lying between them. The CDR3 is 16 residues long. Here the CDR3 DNA reads TGTGCCAGCAGTGACGGTGGACGGCGCCCCTACAATGAGCAGTTCTTC. It encodes CASSDGGRRPYNEQFF.

There are many counts of this clonotype. V usage is TRBV27 and J usage is TRBJ1-5; a weak D match, TRBD1 (5 bases). Germline V gene lookup returns CDR1 MNHEY and CDR2 SMNVEV (reference sequence). Trimming pared 4 bases from V and 3 bases from J, leaving 13 bases between. This CDR3 comprises 15 residues. CDR3 coding DNA: TGTGCCAGCAGTTCCCTCTCAGGGTTCAATCAGCCCCAGCATTTT. The encoded protein is CASSSLSGFNQPQHF.

The genes are TRBV27 and TRBJ2-2; D not certain. From germline, CDR1 is MNHEY and CDR2 SMNVEV (reference sequence). The V end was cut by 1 base, the J end by 7 bases, with 10 bases between. CDR3 length: 14 amino acids. The CDR3 sequence is CASSLWARIGELFF. CDR3 coding DNA: TGTGCCAGCAGTTTATGGGCGCGGATCGGGGAGCTGTTTTTT.

The CDR3: CASSLEGTSRLGEQFF. CDR3 in DNA: TGTGCCAGCAGCTTGGAAGGGACTAGCAGATTGGGTGAGCAGTTCTTC. The rearrangement joins TRBV5-4 to TRBJ2-1, with 9 bases fitting TRBD2. Germline assignment: CDR1 SGHNT and CDR2 YYREEE (reference sequence). CDR3 size: 16 residues. Unmatched junction bases numbered 10, after V lost 0 bases and J lost 9 bases.

This clonotype was seen more than once but under ten times. V and J are TRBV7-2 and TRBJ1-2; 7 bases map to TRBD1. The CDR3 is 15 amino acids. CDR1 SGHTA and CDR2 FQGNSA come from the germline V gene. V lost 2 bases to trimming and J lost 4 bases; unmatched junction nucleotides: 7. This chain's CDR3 is CASSLWKTGSYGYTF. The DNA of the CDR3 is TGTGCCAGCAGCTTATGGAAGACAGGGAGCTATGGCTACACCTTC.

This clonotype was recorded at least ten times. The V gene is TRBV28, the J gene TRBJ1-5; unclear D gene. The CDR3 has 12 residues. Germline V CDR1 and CDR2: MDHEN, SYDVKM. Trimming removed 5 bases from V and 4 bases from J, with 6 bases in between. CDR3 DNA: TGTGCCAGCAGTCGTGGGAATCAGCCCCAGCATTTT. It is translated as CASSRGNQPQHF.

The rearrangement joins TRBV6-1 to TRBJ1-1, with D unresolved. The CDR3 consists of 12 residues. V lost 7 bases to trimming and J lost 1 base, with 7 bases between them. The V gene's germline CDR1 is MNHNS and CDR2 SASEGT. The CDR3 reads CASILQNTEAFF. The DNA of the CDR3 is TGTGCCAGCATCTTGCAGAACACTGAAGCTTTCTTT.

This clonotype has ten or more counts. The chain has TRBV28 and TRBJ2-3, with 11 nucleotides matching TRBD1. This CDR3 contains 15 residues. V lost 6 bases to trimming and J lost 4 bases; unmatched junction nucleotides: 6. From germline, CDR1 is MDHEN and CDR2 SYDVKM. CDR3 sequence reads: CASSPGTGGSDTQYF. The CDR3 nucleotides are TGTGCCAGCAGCCCTGGGACAGGGGGGTCAGATACGCAGTATTTT.

This clonotype was counted between two and nine times. The genes are TRBV28 and TRBJ1-3; weak D call: TRBD1 (5 bases). The germline gives CDR1 MDHEN, CDR2 SYDVKM. There are 12 residues in the CDR3. This chain's CDR3 is CGSGGSGNTIYF. The CDR3 DNA reads as TGTGGGAGTGGGGGCTCTGGAAACACCATATATTTT.

The chain employs TRBV20-1 and TRBJ1-6; D might be TRBD1 (6 bases). This CDR3 has 16 residues. The V end was cut by 0 bases, the J end by 12 bases, with 21 bases between. In germline, CDR1 is DFQATT, CDR2 SNEGSKA (reference sequence). CDR3 amino acids: CSAREGAGDPVKPLHF. In DNA form, the CDR3 reads TGCAGTGCTAGAGAGGGGGCAGGGGATCCCGTTAAACCCCTCCACTTT.

This chain links TRBV7-9 with TRBJ2-5; no definite D call. This CDR3 has 13 residues. The ends were cut back, 0 bases at V and 6 bases at J, with 8 bases in the middle. Per germline, CDR1 SEHNR and CDR2 FQNEAQ (reference sequence). The CDR3 sequence is CASSLAGSQTQYF. CDR3 coding DNA: TGTGCCAGCAGCTTAGCGGGCAGCCAGACCCAGTACTTC.

The V gene is TRBV28, the J gene TRBJ2-7; D might be TRBD1 (5 bases). The CDR3 length is 14 residues. The germline CDR1 and CDR2 sequences are MDHEN and SYDVKM. Deletions cut 5 bases from V and 6 bases from J, with 17 bases between. Here the CDR3 reads CASSPRTITLEQYF. CDR3 DNA: TGTGCCAGCAGTCCGCGGACAATAACCCTCGAGCAGTACTTC. Together with reference TRBV28 and TRBJ2-7, the CDR3 gives the full variable domain: DVKVTQSSRYLVKRTGEKVFLECVQDMDHENMFWYRQDPGLGLRLIYFSYDVKMKEKGDIPEGYSVSREKKERFSLILESASTNQTSMYLCASSPRTITLEQYFGPGTRLTVT.

The chain is built from TRBV12-3 or TRBV12-4 and TRBJ2-5; 7 positions agree with TRBD2. CDR3 length: 11 residues. Trimming took 4 bases from V and 13 from J; bases not matched to a gene: 6. This CDR3 reads CASSSRAGLYF. The CDR3 coding sequence is TGTGCCAGCAGTTCCAGAGCGGGATTGTACTTC.

This clonotype was counted ten times or more. This chain connects TRBV12-3 or TRBV12-4 to TRBJ2-2; D unclear. The CDR3 extends over 14 amino acids. V was pared by 5 bases and J by 5 bases, with 12 bases between. DNA of the CDR3: TGTGCCAGCAGTCCACGGGTCTGGACCGGGGAGCTGTTTTTT. It translates to CASSPRVWTGELFF.